This record looks at one T cell receptor (beta chain) sequence and its context. From germline, CDR1 is LGHNA and CDR2 YNFKEQ. The CDR3 sequence is 15 residues long. J was trimmed by 1 base and V by 1 base; bases with no gene match: 4. The data belong to a study of blood T cell repertoires in COVID-19. Across the whole study: From T cells, B-cell-depleted T cells, or PBMCs came the material, which was cDNA or gDNA.

Sequencing used immunoSEQ multiplex PCR; TCRdb keeps in-frame clones, though not all of them. The data show approximately 280,000 clones, 85% seen once. Cohort assignment relied on participant-reported clinical history. Material: PBMCs or T cells enriched from blood (not recorded which). The rearrangement uses TRBV4-2 and TRBJ2-7; 7 nucleotides align to TRBD2. The sequence came from a woman aged 45-59 years who had recovered from COVID-19. This chain's CDR3 is CASSQGRGRSYEQYF. DNA for the CDR3: TGTGCCAGCAGCCAAGGGCGGGGGAGATCCTACGAGCAGTACTTC.